This note documents a single T cell receptor beta chain sequence. Antigen unknown. Uncontrolled infection, other autoimmune disease, pregnancy or lactation barred patients from enrollment. The data belong to a study of T cells in Graves' hyperthyroidism and ophthalmopathy. Study details: Peripheral blood was drawn at first diagnosis, prior to all treatment.

Authors of the study amplified TCR beta CDR3 regions from RNA transcripts. A set of HTBI primers served as the primers for a first-round RT-PCR of the TCR CDR3. Each CDR3 protein gets one entry after TCRdb re-called the multiplex PCR reads with MiXCR. The sample has 490,000 or so distinct CDR3 sequences, 20% to 25% seen once; the top ten hold 45% to 50%. Overall study results and limits: Clonotypes that were expanded in thyroid above 0.001 mostly appeared in blood too.

Material: blood. The clonotype originates from a woman in her sixties or seventies with Graves' ophthalmopathy.

CDR3 DNA: TGCAGTGCTAAGCGGGCCGCTGGGGATCAGCCCCAGCATTTT. The encoded protein is CSAKRAAGDQPQHF. The chain couples TRBV20-1 to TRBJ1-5; D is ambiguous. Trimming removed 4 bases at V and 5 bases at J, with 15 bases between. Looked up from germline, CDR1 is DFQATT and CDR2 is SNEGSKA (reference sequence). CDR3 length: 14 residues.